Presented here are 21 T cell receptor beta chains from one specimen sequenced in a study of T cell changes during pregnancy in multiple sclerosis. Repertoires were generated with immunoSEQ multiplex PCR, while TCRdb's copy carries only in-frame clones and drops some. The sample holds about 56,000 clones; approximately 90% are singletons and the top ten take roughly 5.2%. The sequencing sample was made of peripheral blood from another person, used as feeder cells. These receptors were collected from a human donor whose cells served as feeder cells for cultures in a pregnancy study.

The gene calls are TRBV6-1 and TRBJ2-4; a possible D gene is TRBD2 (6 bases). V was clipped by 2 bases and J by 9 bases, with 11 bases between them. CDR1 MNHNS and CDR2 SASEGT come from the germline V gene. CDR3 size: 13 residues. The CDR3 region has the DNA TGTGCCAGCAGTGAAAGACTAGAGGGCATTCAGTACTTC. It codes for CASSERLEGIQYF.

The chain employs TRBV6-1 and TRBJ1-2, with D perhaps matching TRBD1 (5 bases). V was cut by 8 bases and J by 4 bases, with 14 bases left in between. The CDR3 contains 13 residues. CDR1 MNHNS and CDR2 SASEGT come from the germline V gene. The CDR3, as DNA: TGTGCCAGCGAAAAACAGGTGGGCTATGGCTACACCTTC. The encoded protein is CASEKQVGYGYTF.

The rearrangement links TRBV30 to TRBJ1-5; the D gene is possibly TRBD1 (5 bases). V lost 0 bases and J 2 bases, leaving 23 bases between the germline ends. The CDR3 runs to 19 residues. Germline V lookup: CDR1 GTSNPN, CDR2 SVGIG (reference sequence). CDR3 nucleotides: TGTGCCTGGAGTGTGAGAACGTGGGACTCCCGGCCTCGCAATCAGCCCCAGCATTTT. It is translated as CAWSVRTWDSRPRNQPQHF.

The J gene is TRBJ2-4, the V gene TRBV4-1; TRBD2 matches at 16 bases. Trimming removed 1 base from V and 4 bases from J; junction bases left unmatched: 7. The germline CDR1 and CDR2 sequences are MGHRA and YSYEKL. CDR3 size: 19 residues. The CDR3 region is CASSQAGTSGGALKNIQYF. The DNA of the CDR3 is TGCGCCAGCAGCCAAGCTGGGACTAGCGGGGGGGCCTTGAAAAACATTCAGTACTTC.

DNA for the CDR3: TGTGCCAGCAGTGTGGCGTGGGGAACTGGGGCCAACGTCCTGACTTTC. As protein: CASSVAWGTGANVLTF. V gene TRBV28 combines with J gene TRBJ2-6; D ambiguous. Between the trimmed V and J ends, which lost 5 bases and 2 bases, there was a span of 13 bases. This CDR3 spans 16 amino acids. Germline CDR1 MDHEN, CDR2 SYDVKM.

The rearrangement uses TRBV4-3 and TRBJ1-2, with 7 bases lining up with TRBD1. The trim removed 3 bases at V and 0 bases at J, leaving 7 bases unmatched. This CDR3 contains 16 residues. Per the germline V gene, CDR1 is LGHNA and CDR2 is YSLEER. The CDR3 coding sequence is TGCGCCAGCAGCCAGGGGGTGACAGGGACTAACTATGGCTACACCTTC. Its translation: CASSQGVTGTNYGYTF.

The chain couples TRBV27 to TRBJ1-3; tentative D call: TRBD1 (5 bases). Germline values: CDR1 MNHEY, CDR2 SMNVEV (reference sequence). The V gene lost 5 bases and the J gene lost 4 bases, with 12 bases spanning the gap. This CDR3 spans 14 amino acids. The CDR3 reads CASSPGLGGNTIYF. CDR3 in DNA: TGTGCCAGCAGTCCAGGGTTAGGGGGAAACACCATATATTTT.

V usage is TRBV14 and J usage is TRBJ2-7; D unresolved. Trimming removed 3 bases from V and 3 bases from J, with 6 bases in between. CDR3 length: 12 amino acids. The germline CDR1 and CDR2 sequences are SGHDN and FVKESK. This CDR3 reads CASSHGLYEQYF. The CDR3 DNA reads TGTGCCAGCAGCCACGGGCTCTACGAGCAGTACTTC.

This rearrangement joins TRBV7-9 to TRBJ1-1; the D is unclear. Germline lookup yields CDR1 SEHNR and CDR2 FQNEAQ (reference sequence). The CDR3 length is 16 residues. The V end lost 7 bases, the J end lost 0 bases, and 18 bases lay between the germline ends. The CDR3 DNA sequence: TGTGCCAGCACCTCTGCCCAATTACCCTTGAACACTGAAGCTTTCTTT. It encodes CASTSAQLPLNTEAFF.

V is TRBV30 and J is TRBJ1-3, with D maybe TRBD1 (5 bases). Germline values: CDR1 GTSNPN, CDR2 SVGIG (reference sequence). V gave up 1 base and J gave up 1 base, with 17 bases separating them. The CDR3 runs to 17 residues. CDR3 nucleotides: TGTGCCTGGAGTGATCCCCCGGGGCGTCCGTCTGGAAACACCATATATTTT. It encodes CAWSDPPGRPSGNTIYF.

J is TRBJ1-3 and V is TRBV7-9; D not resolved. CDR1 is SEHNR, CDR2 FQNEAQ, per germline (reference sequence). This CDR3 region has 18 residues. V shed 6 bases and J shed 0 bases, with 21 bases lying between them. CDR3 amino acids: CASSHGQNMGYSGNTIYF. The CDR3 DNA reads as TGTGCCAGCAGTCACGGCCAGAATATGGGATACTCTGGAAACACCATATATTTT. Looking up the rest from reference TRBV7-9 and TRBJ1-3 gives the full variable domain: DTGVSQNPRHKITKRGQNVTFRCDPISEHNRLYWYRQTLGQGPEFLTYFQNEAQLEKSRLLSDRFSAERPKGSFSTLEIQRTEQGDSAMYLCASSHGQNMGYSGNTIYFGEGSWLTVV.

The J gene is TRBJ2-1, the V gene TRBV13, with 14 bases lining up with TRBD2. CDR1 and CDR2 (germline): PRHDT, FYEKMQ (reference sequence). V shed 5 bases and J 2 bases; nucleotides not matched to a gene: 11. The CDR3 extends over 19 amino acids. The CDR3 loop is CASSHYLGLAGAAYNEQFF. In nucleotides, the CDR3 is TGTGCCAGCAGCCATTATTTGGGACTAGCGGGGGCTGCCTACAATGAGCAGTTCTTC. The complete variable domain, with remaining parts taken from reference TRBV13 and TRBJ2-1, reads AAGVIQSPRHLIKEKRETATLKCYPIPRHDTVYWYQQGPGQDPQFLISFYEKMQSDKGSIPDRFSAQQFSDYHSELNMSSLELGDSALYFCASSHYLGLAGAAYNEQFFGPGTRLTVL.

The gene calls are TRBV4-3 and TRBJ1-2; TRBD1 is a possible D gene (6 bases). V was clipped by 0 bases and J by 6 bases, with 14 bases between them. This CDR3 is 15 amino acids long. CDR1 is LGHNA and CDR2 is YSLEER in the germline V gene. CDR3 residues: CASSQDVQGSNGYTF. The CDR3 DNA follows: TGCGCCAGCAGCCAAGACGTACAGGGAAGTAATGGCTACACCTTC.

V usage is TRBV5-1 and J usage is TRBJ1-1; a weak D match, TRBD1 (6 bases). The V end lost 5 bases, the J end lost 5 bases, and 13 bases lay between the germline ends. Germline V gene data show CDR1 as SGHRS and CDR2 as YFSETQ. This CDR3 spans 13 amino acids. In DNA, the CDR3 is TGCGCCAGCAGGTTCTCAGGGGCGACTGAAGCTTTCTTT. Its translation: CASRFSGATEAFF.

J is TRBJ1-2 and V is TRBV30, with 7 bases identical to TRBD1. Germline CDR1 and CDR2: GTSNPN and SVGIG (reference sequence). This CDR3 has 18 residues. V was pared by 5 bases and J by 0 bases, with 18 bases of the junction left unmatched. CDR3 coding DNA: TGTGCCTGGGCTCGAAAGGGGGCAGGGCGGTCACCTAACTATGGCTACACCTTC. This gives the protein CAWARKGAGRSPNYGYTF.

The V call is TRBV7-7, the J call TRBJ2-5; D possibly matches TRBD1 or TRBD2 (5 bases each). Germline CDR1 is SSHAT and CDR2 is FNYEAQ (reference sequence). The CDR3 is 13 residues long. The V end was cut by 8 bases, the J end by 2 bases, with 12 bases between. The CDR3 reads CASGTGQQETQYF. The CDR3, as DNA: TGTGCCAGCGGGACCGGACAACAAGAGACCCAGTACTTC.

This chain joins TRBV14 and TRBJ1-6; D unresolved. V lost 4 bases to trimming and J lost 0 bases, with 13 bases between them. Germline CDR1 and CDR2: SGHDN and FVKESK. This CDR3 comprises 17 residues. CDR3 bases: TGTGCCAGCAGCCCCCGCGGGCTGAGCTCCTATAATTCACCCCTCCACTTT. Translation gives CASSPRGLSSYNSPLHF.

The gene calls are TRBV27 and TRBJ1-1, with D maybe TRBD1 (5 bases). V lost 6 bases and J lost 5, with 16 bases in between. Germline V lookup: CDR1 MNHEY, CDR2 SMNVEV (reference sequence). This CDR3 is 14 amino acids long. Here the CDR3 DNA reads TGTGCCAGCAGCCCCGGGGCGTTACGAACTGAAGCTTTCTTT. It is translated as CASSPGALRTEAFF.

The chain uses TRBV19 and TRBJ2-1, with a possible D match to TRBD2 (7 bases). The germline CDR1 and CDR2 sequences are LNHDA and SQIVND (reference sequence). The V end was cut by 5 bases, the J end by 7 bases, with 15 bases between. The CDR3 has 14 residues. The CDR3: CASSVQGRGNEQFF. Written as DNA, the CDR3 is TGTGCCAGTAGTGTTCAGGGGAGGGGGAATGAGCAGTTCTTC.

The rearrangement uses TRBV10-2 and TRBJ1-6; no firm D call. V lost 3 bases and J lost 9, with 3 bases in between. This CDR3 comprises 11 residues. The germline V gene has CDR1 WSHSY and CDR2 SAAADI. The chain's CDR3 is CASSDGSPLHF. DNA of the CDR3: TGCGCCAGCAGTGACGGTTCACCCCTCCACTTT.

CDR3 sequence (DNA): TGTGCCAGCAGCGTAGAGGAGGGGCCCTATAATTCACCCCTCCACTTT. This encodes CASSVEEGPYNSPLHF. The chain links TRBV9 to TRBJ1-6, with D perhaps matching TRBD1 (5 bases). Trimming left V 0 bases short and J 2 bases short, with 9 bases between. The CDR3 covers 16 residues. The germline V gene encodes CDR1 SGDLS and CDR2 YYNGEE.